The 8 T cell receptor beta chains reported below all come from one sample, sequenced in a study of T cell responses to AZD1222 COVID-19 vaccine. The assay was immunoSEQ multiplex PCR, and TCRdb's table has in-frame clones only and misses some. Of about 150,000 clones listed, approximately 87% are singletons. The source was peripheral blood, collected on day 0 of MenACWY control vaccination. The receptors were gathered from an adult in good health.

CDR3 DNA sequence: TGTGCCAGCAGCCAGAGGACAGGGGGTAACACTGAAGCTTTCTTT. It translates to CASSQRTGGNTEAFF. The chain joins TRBV14 to TRBJ1-1; TRBD1 matches at 10 bases. The germline CDR1 and CDR2 sequences are SGHDN and FVKESK. Losses at the gene ends were 3 bases for V and 2 bases for J; bases not matched to a gene: 3. There are 15 residues in the CDR3.

Here the CDR3 DNA reads TGCGCCAGCAGCTCCGTTCCAGGGCGGGACACTGAAGCTTTCTTT. Encoded protein: CASSSVPGRDTEAFF. The chain employs TRBV5-1 and TRBJ1-1, with D possibly matching TRBD1 (5 bases). In germline, CDR1 is SGHRS, CDR2 YFSETQ. The V end lost 3 bases, the J end lost 3 bases, and 15 bases lay between the germline ends. The CDR3 extends over 15 amino acids.

This clone was seen only a few times. The rearrangement joins TRBV5-1 to TRBJ2-2; 7 positions match TRBD1. This CDR3 has 16 residues. V lost 4 bases to trimming and J lost 1 base; unmatched junction nucleotides: 7. In germline, CDR1 is SGHRS, CDR2 YFSETQ. The CDR3 is CASSKPGQLNTGELFF. CDR3 in DNA: TGCGCCAGCAGCAAGCCGGGACAGCTGAACACCGGGGAGCTGTTTTTT.

The table lists this clone with a count of one. This sequence joins TRBV11-2 and TRBJ2-1; 14 bases are shared with TRBD2. CDR1 is SGHAT, CDR2 FQNNGV, per germline. The J segment lost 4 bases and the V segment lost 5 bases, leaving 7 bases of the junction unmatched. The CDR3 is 17 residues long. The CDR3: CASSLRLAGGGYNEQFF. The CDR3 DNA reads TGTGCCAGCAGCCTACGACTAGCGGGAGGGGGGTACAATGAGCAGTTCTTC.

The V and J genes are TRBV6-5 and TRBJ1-3; D is ambiguous. V shed 7 bases and J shed 2 bases, with 6 bases lying between them. The germline V gene has CDR1 MNHEY and CDR2 SVGAGI. The CDR3 loop spans 12 amino acids. CDR3 bases: TGTGCCAGCACCAGTCCTGGAAACACCATATATTTT. This translates into CASTSPGNTIYF.

The chain joins TRBV29-1 to TRBJ2-2; D assignment may be TRBD1 or TRBD2 (5 bases each). Germline V gene lookup returns CDR1 SQVTM and CDR2 ANQGSEA. The CDR3 contains 13 residues. Deletions cut 3 bases from V and 1 base from J, with 6 bases between. The CDR3 nucleotides read TGCAGCGTTGATGGGGGGAACACCGGGGAGCTGTTTTTT. It is translated as CSVDGGNTGELFF.

The chain has TRBV5-6 and TRBJ1-1; 7 bases match TRBD1. The CDR3 runs 17 residues. CDR1 and CDR2 from the germline V gene are SGHDT and YYEEEE. V shed 4 bases, J shed 7 bases, and the junction held 19 bases outside the gene matches. Written as DNA, the CDR3 is TGTGCCAGCAGCCCGCAGTCAGGGACAGCGCGGCGGAGTGAAGCTTTCTTT. The encoded protein is CASSPQSGTARRSEAFF.

The gene calls are TRBV5-6 and TRBJ1-1; D unresolved. Trimming took 0 bases from V and 6 from J, leaving 12 bases between them. The CDR3 runs to 14 residues. Germline lookup yields CDR1 SGHDT and CDR2 YYEEEE. CDR3 region: CASSLGVGSAEAFF. As DNA, the CDR3 is TGTGCCAGCAGCTTGGGGGTAGGGTCGGCTGAAGCTTTCTTT.